This T cell receptor beta chain originates from a study of cytomegalovirus exposure and HLA in healthy donors. Study results and limitations: TCR beta V segments were, for the most part, productive about 87% or about 30% of the time in an earlier analysis.

Primers for the PCR totalled 60 Vbeta and 13 Jbeta. Assay: immunoSEQ multiplex PCR; the TCRdb copy retains only in-frame clones and omits some. Among around 120,000 clones listed, 70% to 85% were seen once. Worth noting for this clone: Antigen unknown.

Per the germline V gene, CDR1 is MNHEY and CDR2 is SMNVEV (reference sequence). Trimming left V 8 bases short and J 6 bases short, with 16 bases between. The CDR3 is 13 residues long. The TCR was taken from a woman aged 50 to 65 in good health and CMV-seropositive. Sequenced material: PBMCs. The rearrangement links TRBV27 to TRBJ2-5; weak D call: TRBD1 (5 bases). DNA for the CDR3: TGTGCCAGCGGGTTAAGGGGTGAAAAGACCCAGTACTTC. Its protein product is CASGLRGEKTQYF.